The rows below give T cell receptor beta chains drawn from one sample of a study of CD8 T cells in ankylosing spondylitis. TCRdb fed the 5' RACE reads into MiXCR, producing one record per CDR3 protein. This sample carries around 770,000 distinct CDR3 sequences, roughly 10% of them seen once, and the ten largest clones take about 0.5%. The sequenced material came from blood, either unsorted or a sorted T cell fraction (not recorded which). The source is a male donor with ankylosing spondylitis. Each CDR3 is given with its conserved first and last residue. D genes are given only for firm matches. Only part of the rows carry a size: once, few, many, or a class if the clone is expanded.

d_call,v_call,j_call,clone_size,cdr3_nt,cdr3_aa
.,TRBV15,TRBJ2-7,few,TGTGCCACCAGCAGAGAACGTTCGGACTACGAGCAGTACTTC,CATSRERSDYEQYF
.,TRBV20-1,TRBJ2-1,many,TGCAGTGCTAGAAACCCCGGAGACAATGAGCAGTTCTTC,CSARNPGDNEQFF
TRBD2,TRBV5-1,TRBJ2-7,many,TGCGCCAGCAGCTTACAGCGGGAGATGGAGCAGTACTTC,CASSLQREMEQYF
TRBD1,TRBV20-1,TRBJ2-7,few,TGCAGTGCTAGAATCCGGGGTCCTCGGGACAGGGCCGCTTACGAGCAGTACTTC,CSARIRGPRDRAAYEQYF
.,TRBV20-1,TRBJ2-7,few,TGCAGTGCTGGGGACGAGCAGTACTTC,CSAGDEQYF
.,TRBV18,TRBJ2-5,.,TGTGCCAGCTCACCTTGGAAGGGGGAGACCCAGTACTTC,CASSPWKGETQYF
.,TRBV7-9,TRBJ1-1,.,TGTGCCAGCAGCCCAAGGACGGAGATGAACACTGAAGCTTTCTTT,CASSPRTEMNTEAFF
.,TRBV29-1,TRBJ2-1,many,TGCAGCTCCCAACTGAGGGGGGATGAGCAGTTCTTC,CSSQLRGDEQFF
.,TRBV7-7,TRBJ2-5,many,TGTGCTAGCAGCCCCGACAGGGAGACCCAGTACTTC,CASSPDRETQYF
.,TRBV6-6,TRBJ2-1,many,TGTGCCAGCAGTGAGGCCCTCCGTGAGCAGTTCTTC,CASSEALREQFF
TRBD1,TRBV7-2,TRBJ1-5,.,TGTGCCAGCAGCTTGGGGACAGGGAGTGGGCCCCAGCATTTT,CASSLGTGSGPQHF
TRBD1,TRBV5-1,TRBJ2-3,few,TGCGCCAGCACCAAGACAGGGGATCCAACAGATACGCAGTATTTT,CASTKTGDPTDTQYF
.,TRBV5-1,TRBJ2-5,.,TGCGCCAGCAGCTTGAAAAGAGATCAAGAGACCCAGTACTTC,CASSLKRDQETQYF
TRBD1,TRBV4-3,TRBJ2-7,few,TGCGCCAGCAGCCAAGTCGGACAGGGGGGGTCCTACGAGCAGTACTTC,CASSQVGQGGSYEQYF
.,TRBV6-1,TRBJ1-4,many,TGTGCCAGCAGTGCGCTGAAGCGGGCGCCCGGTGAAAAACTGTTTTTT,CASSALKRAPGEKLFF
TRBD1,TRBV7-2,TRBJ2-1,.,TGTGCCAGCAGCACGCTGACAGGGGATGAGCAGTTCTTC,CASSTLTGDEQFF